This TCR beta chain came from a study of T cells after yellow fever vaccination. The CDR3 length is 13 residues. V lost 5 bases to trimming and J lost 10 bases, with 16 bases between them. Germline CDR1 and CDR2: SGHTA and FQGTGA. One entry per CDR3 protein, called by TCRdb with MiXCR from the 5' RACE reads. The data hold a few hundred thousand distinct CDR3 sequences, with 6.2% observed a single time. The TCR was taken from a man in his thirties or forties who received the YFV17D yellow fever vaccine. This chain connects TRBV7-3 to TRBJ2-3; D gene unclear. Specimen: PBMCs, collected 5 days after the yellow fever booster vaccination. CDR3 DNA: TGTGCCAGCAGCCCAGGACCTGTTGATTCGCAGTATTTT. Translating gives CASSPGPVDSQYF.